This T cell receptor beta chain was captured in a study of blood T cell repertoires in COVID-19. As for the study in general: The samples span acute and convalescent COVID-19 from the United States, Italy and Spain.

In the authors' methods: Amplifying reference gene primers gave estimates of nucleated cell counts. Some clones are missing from TCRdb's copy, which holds only in-frame ones; the method was immunoSEQ multiplex PCR. V, J and clone size reflect that table, while D and trimming were determined from the DNA. Here the sample spans around 40,000 clones, about four fifths being singletons. The CDR3 runs 14 residues. Trimming removed 0 bases at V and 7 bases at J, with 12 bases between. The V gene's germline CDR1 is SEHNR and CDR2 FQNEAQ (reference sequence). The TCR sequence derives from a woman aged 80 or over with active or convalescent COVID-19. What was sequenced was peripheral blood. The chain carries TRBV7-9 and TRBJ1-2; a weak D match, TRBD1 (6 bases). CDR3: CASSLASQGTGYTF. CDR3 nucleotides: TGTGCCAGCAGCTTAGCCTCACAGGGCACTGGCTACACCTTC.